This T cell receptor beta chain stems from a study of T cell repertoires in ileal Crohn's disease. With respect to this clone: Antigen specificity is unknown.

The CDR3 length is 15 residues. Looked up from germline, CDR1 is LNHNV and CDR2 is YYDKDF (reference sequence). V shed 0 bases and J shed 2 bases, with 8 bases lying between them. Study-wide results and limits: All patients with clonality above 26.8% had endoscopic recurrence.

Method: immunoSEQ multiplex PCR; TCRdb's copy keeps in-frame clones and lacks some. This repertoire shows some 28,000 clones, around 77% found once; its top ten account for roughly 19%. Sequencing input: ileal tissue. The source of this sequence is an adult with Crohn's disease. This chain connects TRBV15 to TRBJ2-1, with a tentative D call TRBD1 (5 bases). The CDR3 is CATSRETAAYNEQFF. The CDR3 DNA follows: TGTGCCACCAGCAGAGAGACAGCAGCCTACAATGAGCAGTTCTTC.